This T cell receptor beta chain was sequenced during a study of blood T cell repertoires in COVID-19. Turning to the study itself: COVID-19 samples collected from the United States, Italy and Spain covered acute and convalescent phases. The cDNA or gDNA used as material had been derived from T cells, B-cell-depleted T cells, or PBMCs.

Germline CDR1 reads GTSNPN; CDR2 reads SVGIG (reference sequence). The V gene end was trimmed by 1 base and the J gene end by 2 bases; junction bases not matched to a gene: 1. This CDR3 contains 14 residues. By frequency in the sample, this clone is medium-sized. Original methodology: Nucleated cell counts were estimated from reference gene primer amplification. Sequencing used immunoSEQ multiplex PCR; TCRdb keeps in-frame clones, though not all of them. D and trimming come from the DNA, and the V and J calls and clone size come from that table. This sample carries tens of thousands of clones, more than 80% of them seen once, and the ten largest clones take around 4%.

The chain carries TRBV30 and TRBJ1-5; the match to TRBD1 covers 8 bases. The clonotype originates from a man in his fifties or sixties with acute or convalescent COVID-19. Material for sequencing was peripheral blood. The CDR3 is CAWSEGQGNQPQHF. CDR3 bases: TGTGCCTGGAGTGAGGGACAGGGCAATCAGCCCCAGCATTTT.